These 5 T cell receptor beta chains share one sample of origin, sequenced in a study of blood T cell repertoires in COVID-19. Produced via immunoSEQ multiplex PCR; TCRdb's table is partial and in-frame only. The repertoire holds roughly 150,000 clones, with about three quarters as singletons. The sample was peripheral blood. The receptors were gathered from a man aged 65 to 85 with acute or convalescent COVID-19.

The chain combines TRBV19 with TRBJ2-3, with D perhaps matching TRBD1 (5 bases). This CDR3 has 15 amino acids. Germline V gene data show CDR1 as LNHDA and CDR2 as SQIVND (reference sequence). The ends were cut back, 8 bases at V and 7 bases at J, with 22 bases in the middle. The CDR3 bases are TGTGCCAGTTCCCGACCCAGGGCAGAAGGCAATACGCAGTATTTT. This sequence encodes CASSRPRAEGNTQYF.

The J gene is TRBJ1-1, the V gene TRBV14; no clear D. The CDR3 runs to 15 residues. V lost 6 bases and J lost 0, with 14 bases in between. Germline CDR1 and CDR2: SGHDN and FVKESK. This chain's CDR3 is CASSPRRQVNTEAFF. The CDR3 DNA reads as TGTGCCAGCAGTCCGCGACGGCAGGTGAACACTGAAGCTTTCTTT.

Of note for this clone: The same CDR3 is also encoded by other DNA sequences in this sample. The CDR3 reads CASSSAGPGNTIYF. CDR3 coding DNA: TGCGCCAGCAGCAGCGCGGGGCCCGGAAACACCATATATTTT. The rearrangement joins TRBV5-1 to TRBJ1-3; D possibly corresponds to TRBD1 (5 bases). Germline V gene sequence: CDR1 SGHRS, CDR2 YFSETQ. The V gene lost 4 bases and the J gene lost 4 bases, with 12 bases spanning the gap. The CDR3 runs 14 residues.

The genes are TRBV5-1 and TRBJ1-1; D not resolved. The CDR3 covers 14 residues. V gave up 0 bases and J gave up 4 bases, with 10 bases separating them. From germline, CDR1 is SGHRS and CDR2 YFSETQ. The CDR3 protein is CASSLGLAGTEAFF. In nucleotides, the CDR3 is TGCGCCAGCAGCTTGGGACTTGCCGGCACTGAAGCTTTCTTT.

The chain has TRBV9 and TRBJ1-2; 8 bases are shared with TRBD1. Trimming took 6 bases from V and 8 from J; bases not matched to a gene: 15. Germline CDR1 is SGDLS and CDR2 is YYNGEE. The CDR3 sequence is 15 residues long. The CDR3 protein is CASTLMEQGVNGYTF. CDR3 DNA: TGTGCCAGCACCCTCATGGAACAGGGGGTAAACGGCTACACCTTC. The variable domain in full, with the rest retrieved from reference TRBV9 and TRBJ1-2, is DSGVTQTPKHLITATGQRVTLRCSPRSGDLSVYWYQQSLDQGLQFLIQYYNGEERAKGNILERFSAQQFPDLHSELNLSSLELGDSALYFCASTLMEQGVNGYTFGSGTRLTVV.